This T cell receptor beta chain was captured by sequencing in a study of OX40 agonist ivuxolimab in advanced cancers. Study-level information: Prior anti-PD-1, anti-PD-L1 or anti-CTLA-4 therapy did not bar entry, and around 39% had some. Partial responses, seen in three patients, involved one hepatocellular carcinoma and two cutaneous melanomas.

Trimming shortened V by 5 bases and J by 2 bases, and 14 bases separated the two germline ends. CDR3 length: 14 residues. Germline values: CDR1 GTSNPN, CDR2 SVGIG (reference sequence). The method was immunoSEQ multiplex PCR; TCRdb's version includes in-frame clones alone and lacks a portion of them. The sample shows 10,000 to 13,000 clones, roughly four fifths of them seen only once. This TCR derives from an adult with an advanced solid tumor such as melanoma, head and neck, liver or kidney cancer. Here the sequenced sample was CD4+ or CD8+ T cells sorted from blood, taken in a trial of the OX40 agonist ivuxolimab. The chain recombines TRBV30 with TRBJ2-3; TRBD2 is a possible D gene (7 bases). CDR3 coding DNA: TGTGCCTGGTGGAGGGGGGGTTACACAGATACGCAGTATTTT. Translated, it gives CAWWRGGYTDTQYF.